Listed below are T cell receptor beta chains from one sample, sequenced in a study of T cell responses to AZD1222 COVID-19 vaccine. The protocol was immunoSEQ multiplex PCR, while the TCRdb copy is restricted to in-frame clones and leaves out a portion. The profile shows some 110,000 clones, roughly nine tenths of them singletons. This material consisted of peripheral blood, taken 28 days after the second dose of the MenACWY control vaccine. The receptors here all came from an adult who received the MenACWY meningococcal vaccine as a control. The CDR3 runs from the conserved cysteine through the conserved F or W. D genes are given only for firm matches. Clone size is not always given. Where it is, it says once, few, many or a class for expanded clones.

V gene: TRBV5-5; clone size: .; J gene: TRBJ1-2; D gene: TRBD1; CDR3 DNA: TGTGCCAGCAGCACCGCTACAGGGGCGTCCTATGGCTACACCTTC; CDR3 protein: CASSTATGASYGYTF
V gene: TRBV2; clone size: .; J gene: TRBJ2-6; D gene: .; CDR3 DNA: TGTGCCAGCAGGAGGGAGCATACTGGGGCCAACGTCCTGACTTTC; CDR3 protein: CASRREHTGANVLTF
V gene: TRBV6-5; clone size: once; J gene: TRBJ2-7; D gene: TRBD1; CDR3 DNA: TGTGCCAGCAGGGATCTGACAGGGCGCTCCTACGAGCAGTACTTC; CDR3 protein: CASRDLTGRSYEQYF
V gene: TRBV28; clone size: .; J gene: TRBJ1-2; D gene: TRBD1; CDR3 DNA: TGTGCCAGCGCTACAGCTCCAGGGGGAGGGAGCTATGGCTACACCTTC; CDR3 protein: CASATAPGGGSYGYTF
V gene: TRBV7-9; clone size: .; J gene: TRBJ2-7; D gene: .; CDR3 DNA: TGTGCCAGCAGCCGAGGCGTCTCCTACGAGCAGTACTTC; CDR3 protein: CASSRGVSYEQYF
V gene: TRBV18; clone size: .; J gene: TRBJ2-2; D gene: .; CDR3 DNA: TGTGCCAGCTCACTGGCAGGGACGACCACCGGGGAGCTGTTTTTT; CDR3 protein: CASSLAGTTTGELFF
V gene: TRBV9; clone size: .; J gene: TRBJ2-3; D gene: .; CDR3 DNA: TGTGCCAGCAGCGTAGGAGTCGCAGATACGCAGTATTTT; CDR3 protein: CASSVGVADTQYF
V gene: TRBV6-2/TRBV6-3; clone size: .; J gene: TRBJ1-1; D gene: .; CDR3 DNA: TGTGCCAGCAGTTCGCGGCCCGGGATGAACACTGAAGCTTTCTTT; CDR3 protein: CASSSRPGMNTEAFF
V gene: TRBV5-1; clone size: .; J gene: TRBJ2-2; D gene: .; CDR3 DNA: TGCGCCAGCAGCTTGGCAGGGCTCAACACCGGGGAGCTGTTTTTT; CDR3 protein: CASSLAGLNTGELFF
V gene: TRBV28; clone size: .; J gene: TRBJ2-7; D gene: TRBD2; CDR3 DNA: TGTGCCAGCAGTTTTGGCGGGGGGAGCTCCTACGAGCAGTACTTC; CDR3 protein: CASSFGGGSSYEQYF
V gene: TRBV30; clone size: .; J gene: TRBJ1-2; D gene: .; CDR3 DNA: TGTGCCTGGAGTGTGCAGTCAAACTATGGCTACACCTTC; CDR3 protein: CAWSVQSNYGYTF
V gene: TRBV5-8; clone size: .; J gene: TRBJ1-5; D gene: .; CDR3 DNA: TGTGCCAGCAGCTTGGTTTCGGGTGCTTATCAGCCCCAGCATTTT; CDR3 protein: CASSLVSGAYQPQHF
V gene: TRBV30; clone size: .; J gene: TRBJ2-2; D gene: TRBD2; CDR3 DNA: TGTGCCTGGAGTCAAGCGGGCGGGGGGCTCCCCGGGGAGCTGTTTTTT; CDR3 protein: CAWSQAGGGLPGELFF
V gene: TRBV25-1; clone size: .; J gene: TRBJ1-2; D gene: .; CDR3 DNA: TGTGCCAGCAGTAACTCCGGGACGGTCTATGGCTACACCTTC; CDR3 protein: CASSNSGTVYGYTF
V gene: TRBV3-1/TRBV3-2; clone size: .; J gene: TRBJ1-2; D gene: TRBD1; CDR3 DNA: TGTGCCAGCAGTCTCCCGGGACAGTATTATGGCTACACCTTC; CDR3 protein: CASSLPGQYYGYTF
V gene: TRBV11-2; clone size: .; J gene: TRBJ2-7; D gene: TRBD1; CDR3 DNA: TGTGCCAGCAGTTCCGGGACAGGGATTTACGAGCAGTACTTC; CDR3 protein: CASSSGTGIYEQYF
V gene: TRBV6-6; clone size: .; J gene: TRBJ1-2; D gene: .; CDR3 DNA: TGTGCCAGCACACGATTACAGGACTATGGCTACACCTTC; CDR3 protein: CASTRLQDYGYTF
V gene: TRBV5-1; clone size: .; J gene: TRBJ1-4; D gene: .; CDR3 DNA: TGCGCCAGCAGCTTGAGCGGTGGAGGGGCGGGTGCAACTAATGAAAAACTGTTTTTT; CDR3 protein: CASSLSGGGAGATNEKLFF
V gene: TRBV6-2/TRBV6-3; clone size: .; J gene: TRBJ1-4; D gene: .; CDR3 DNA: TGTGCCAGCAGTTACGGGGACACAAAACTGTTTTTT; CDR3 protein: CASSYGDTKLFF
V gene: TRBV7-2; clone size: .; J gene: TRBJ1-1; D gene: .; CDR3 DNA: TGTGCCAGCAGCAAACAGACTAACACTGAAGCTTTCTTT; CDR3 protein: CASSKQTNTEAFF
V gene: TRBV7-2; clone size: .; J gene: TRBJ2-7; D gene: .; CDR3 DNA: TGTGCCAGCAGCTTTACCGGGGACCCCCGCGAGCAGTACTTC; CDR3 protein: CASSFTGDPREQYF
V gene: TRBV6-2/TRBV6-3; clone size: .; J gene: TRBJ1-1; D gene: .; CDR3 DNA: TGTGCCAGCAGCTTAATCATGAACACTGAAGCTTTCTTT; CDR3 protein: CASSLIMNTEAFF
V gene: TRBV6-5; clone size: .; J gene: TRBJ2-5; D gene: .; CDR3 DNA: TGTGCCAGCCGACTCCAGGCAGGCCGTCAAGAGACCCAGTACTTC; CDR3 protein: CASRLQAGRQETQYF
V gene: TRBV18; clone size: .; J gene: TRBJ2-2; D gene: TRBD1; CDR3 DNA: TGTGCCAGCTCACCACTAGGACAGGGGGCGATCGCCGGGGAGCTGTTTTTT; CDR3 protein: CASSPLGQGAIAGELFF
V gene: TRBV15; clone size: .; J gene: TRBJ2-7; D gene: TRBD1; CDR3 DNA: TGTGCCACCAGCAGCCGAGGACAGGGGGCGGAAGAGCAGTACTTC; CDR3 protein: CATSSRGQGAEEQYF
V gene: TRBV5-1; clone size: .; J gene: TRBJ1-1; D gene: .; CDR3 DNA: TGCGCCAGCAGATACACGGGGAACACTGAAGCTTTCTTT; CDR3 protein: CASRYTGNTEAFF
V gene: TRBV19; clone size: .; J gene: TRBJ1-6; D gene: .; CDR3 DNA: TGTGCCAGTAGCGTACGCCTGGGGGGCCGTGGGAATTCACCCCTCCACTTT; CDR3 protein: CASSVRLGGRGNSPLHF
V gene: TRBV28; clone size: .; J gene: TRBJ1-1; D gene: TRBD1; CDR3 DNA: TGTGCCAGCAGTTCGACAGGGCGGAACACTGAAGCTTTCTTT; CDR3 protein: CASSSTGRNTEAFF
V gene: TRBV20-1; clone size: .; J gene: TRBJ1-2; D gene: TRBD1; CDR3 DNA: TGCAGTGCTACGGACAGGGACGGCTACACCTTC; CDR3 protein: CSATDRDGYTF
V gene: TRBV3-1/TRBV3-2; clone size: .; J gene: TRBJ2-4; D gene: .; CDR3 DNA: TGTGCCAGCAGCCAACTAGGGACGAACATTCAGTACTTC; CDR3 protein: CASSQLGTNIQYF
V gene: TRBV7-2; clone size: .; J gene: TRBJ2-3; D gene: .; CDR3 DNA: TGTGCCAGCAGCTTGACCCGGGACACCAGCACAGATACGCAGTATTTT; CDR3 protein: CASSLTRDTSTDTQYF
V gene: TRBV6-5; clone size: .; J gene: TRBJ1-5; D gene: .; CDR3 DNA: TGTGCCAGCAGCCAGAGGGAGCCCCAGCATTTT; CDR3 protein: CASSQREPQHF
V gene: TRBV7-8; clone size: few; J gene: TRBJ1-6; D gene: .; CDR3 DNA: TGTGCCAGCAGCTTCGGGTACAGGAGAAGGGATTCACCCCTCCACTTT; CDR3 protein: CASSFGYRRRDSPLHF
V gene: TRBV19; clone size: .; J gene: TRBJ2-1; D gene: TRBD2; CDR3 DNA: TGTGCCAGTAGGCGGGGGGGGTACAATGAGCAGTTCTTC; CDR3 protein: CASRRGGYNEQFF
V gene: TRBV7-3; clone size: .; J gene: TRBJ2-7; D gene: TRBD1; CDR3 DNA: TGTGCCAGCAGCTCAGCAGGGACAGGGCCCTACGAGCAGTACTTC; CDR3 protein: CASSSAGTGPYEQYF
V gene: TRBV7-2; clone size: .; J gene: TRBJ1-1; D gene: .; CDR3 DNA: TGTGCCAGCAGCCCCCCCGGGACGGCCGGTGAAGCTTTCTTT; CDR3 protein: CASSPPGTAGEAFF
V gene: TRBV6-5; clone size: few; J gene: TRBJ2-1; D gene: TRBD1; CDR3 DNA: TGTGCCAGCAGTTCCCGCTGGACAGGTGGCGATGAGCAGTTCTTC; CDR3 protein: CASSSRWTGGDEQFF
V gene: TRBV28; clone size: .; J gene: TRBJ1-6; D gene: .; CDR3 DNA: TGTGCCAGCAGTCAATCCCGGGGGGCTGAGTCACCCCTCCACTTT; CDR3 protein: CASSQSRGAESPLHF
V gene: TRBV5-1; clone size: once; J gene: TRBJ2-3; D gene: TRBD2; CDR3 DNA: TGCGCCAGCAGCCCTACTAGCGGAATCACAGATACGCAGTATTTT; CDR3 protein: CASSPTSGITDTQYF
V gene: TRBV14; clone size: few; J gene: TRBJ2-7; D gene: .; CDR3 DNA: TGTGCCAGCAGCCAAGATGGGATTAGCGGTTACGAGCAGTACTTC; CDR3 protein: CASSQDGISGYEQYF
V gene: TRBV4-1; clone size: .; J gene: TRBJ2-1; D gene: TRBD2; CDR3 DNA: TGCGCCAGCAGCCAAGGCGGGGGAACCGAGCAGTTCTTC; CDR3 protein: CASSQGGGTEQFF
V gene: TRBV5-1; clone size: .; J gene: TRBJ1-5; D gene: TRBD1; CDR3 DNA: TGCGCCAGCAGCACGGGACAGCGTAGCAATCAGCCCCAGCATTTT; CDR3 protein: CASSTGQRSNQPQHF
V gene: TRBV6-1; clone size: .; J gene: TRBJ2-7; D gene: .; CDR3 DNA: TGTGCCAGCAGTGACCAATGGGGGGACGAGCAGTACTTC; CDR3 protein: CASSDQWGDEQYF
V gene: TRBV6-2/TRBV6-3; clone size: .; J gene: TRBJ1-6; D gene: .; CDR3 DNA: TGTGCCAGCAGTTATACGGGCCGGGCTGGGGATTCACCCCTCCACTTT; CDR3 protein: CASSYTGRAGDSPLHF